This T cell receptor beta chain appears in the sequencing data of a study of identical twins listed by TCRdb under 2016. With regard to the full study: TCR alpha and beta repertoires from monozygotic twins, unrelated adults of various ages and cord blood were deep-sequenced to test whether fetal clonotypes persist. To rule out contamination, the twin experiments were replicated at different times with different library preparation protocols.

Every donor in the study was a healthy Caucasian. The twin cohort comprised three pairs of female monozygotic twins, all aged about 18 to 29 years. The RNA used for TCR libraries was isolated from peripheral blood mononuclear cells. This clonotype was seen many times. What this receptor recognizes is not known. Base qualities are not at hand, and no much larger clone is one base apart. The full study reports these points: Because the same donors could not be followed over many years, the conclusions depended on cross-sectional statistical analysis. Excess twin sharing in beta out-of-frame sequences was weaker because fewer shared sequences lowered the signal-to-noise ratio. Fewer insertions were carried by abundant cord blood beta clonotypes, a similar but weaker trend appeared in young adult naive repertoires, and no such trend appeared in memory repertoires. Invariant T cells such as MAIT and iNKT could partly confound zero-insertion analyses, though diverse VJ usage argued against this for most clonotypes. Compared with coincidental sharing between unrelated individuals, out-of-frame TCR alpha sequences shared between twins had an excess of sequences with low generation probability. Recombination models systematically underestimated out-of-frame TCR alpha sharing in monozygotic twins but agreed with sharing between unrelated individuals.

Library prep was done by 5' RACE. The listed sequencing device is Illumina HiSeq 2000. Template switching added a universal primer binding site, and the final cDNA carried a unique molecular identifier that allowed TCR cDNA molecules to be counted accurately. Specific primers in the conserved constant-segment region were used to synthesize first-strand cDNA for the TCR alpha and beta chains. To control for contamination, every cDNA library carried two barcodes: a SMART-Mk sample barcode plus Illumina barcodes. TruSeq adapter sequences along with Illumina sample barcodes were introduced in two successive PCR steps. TCR alpha and beta cDNA libraries were sequenced on the Illumina HiSeq platform with custom primers. Processing in the source paper ran as follows. MiGEC processed the raw reads to extract unique molecular identifiers, while MiXCR was used to determine the CDR3 positions. Recombination models were inferred per individual with the repgenHMM and IGoR tools using an EM algorithm. The analysis of shared clonotypes was done with the tcR package in R, with sharing normalized by the product of cloneset sizes. To study raw recombination free of thymic and clonal selection effects, out-of-frame nonproductive sequences were analyzed. The raw public data were reprocessed by TCRdb itself: fastp quality trimming at Q25, MiXCR clonotype calling, in-frame beta chains only. CDR3 protein sequences are deduplicated, and each keeps its most common genes and DNA. What appears here as the V and J calls and clone size reflects TCRdb's work, not the paper's. This sample is represented by around 570,000 distinct CDR3 sequences; 9.6% of them were singletons. The ten largest clones add up to roughly 3% of the sample.

Via the germline V gene, CDR1 is SGHRS and CDR2 YFSETQ. V was cut back by 9 bases and J by 2 bases, leaving a gap of 19 bases between them. Inclusive of the bounding cysteine and phenylalanine, the CDR3 is 15 residues long. Solely the CDR3 DNA is kept, with 45 bases framed from the first base. A further study also used this sample, focusing on yellow fever vaccine responses in identical twins. The second study's paper adds: According to the authors, in identical twins the way T cells responded to vaccination appeared partly convergent and partly personalized. In identical twins, the study followed T cell clones that responded to the vaccine with precision.

Recombination linked TRBV5-1 to TRBJ2-3; a tentative D call is TRBD2 (6 bases match). The sequenced sample was PBMCs. This receptor was taken from a woman aged 18 to 35 in good health. The CDR3 protein: CAINAEGGTTDTQYF. The base sequence is TGCGCCATCAACGCAGAGGGAGGAACCACAGATACGCAGTATTTT.